This T cell receptor beta chain was captured by sequencing in a study of blood T cell repertoires in COVID-19. Study details: Sources were T cells, B-cell-depleted T cells, or PBMCs; the material itself was cDNA or gDNA.

Seattle enrolled patients during active infection and tracked them longitudinally. CDR1 and CDR2 from the germline V gene are SGHRS and YFSETQ. V shed 4 bases and J shed 7 bases, with 17 bases lying between them. The CDR3 runs 14 residues. Under the authors' procedure: How many nucleated cells were present was estimated from reference gene primer amplification. The table came from immunoSEQ multiplex PCR; TCRdb's copy has only in-frame clones and leaves some out. V, J and clone size are those of that table, while D and trimming were read from the DNA. The top ten clones hold over 4% of a sample with some 200,000 clones, around 86% of them seen once.

The origin of this receptor is a woman aged 70-85 years with COVID-19, enrolled during active disease. V usage is TRBV5-1 and J usage is TRBJ1-1; the D gene is possibly TRBD1 (5 bases). The sequenced sample consisted of peripheral blood. CDR3: CASSPETDTIEAFF. CDR3 bases: TGCGCCAGCAGCCCAGAGACAGATACCATTGAAGCTTTCTTT.